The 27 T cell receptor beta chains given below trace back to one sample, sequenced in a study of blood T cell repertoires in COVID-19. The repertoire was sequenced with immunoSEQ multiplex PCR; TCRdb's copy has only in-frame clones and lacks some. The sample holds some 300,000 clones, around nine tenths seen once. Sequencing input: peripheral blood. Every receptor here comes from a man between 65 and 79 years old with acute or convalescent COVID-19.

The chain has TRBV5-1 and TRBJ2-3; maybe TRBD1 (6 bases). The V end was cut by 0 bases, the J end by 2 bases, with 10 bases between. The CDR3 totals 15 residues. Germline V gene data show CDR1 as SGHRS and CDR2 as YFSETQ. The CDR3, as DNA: TGCGCCAGCAGCTTGGCCGGACAGACCACAGATACGCAGTATTTT. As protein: CASSLAGQTTDTQYF.

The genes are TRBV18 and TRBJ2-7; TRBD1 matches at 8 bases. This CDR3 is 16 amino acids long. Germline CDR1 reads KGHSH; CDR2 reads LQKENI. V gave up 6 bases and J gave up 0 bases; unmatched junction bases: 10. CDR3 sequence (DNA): TGTGCCAGCTCCTATCGGACAGGGCAAACCTCCTACGAGCAGTACTTC. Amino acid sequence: CASSYRTGQTSYEQYF.

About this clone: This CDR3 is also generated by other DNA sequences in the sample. The CDR3 coding sequence is TGTGCCAGCAGCTTCTCGGGAGGACCCACAGATACGCAGTATTTT. This translates into CASSFSGGPTDTQYF. The V and J genes are TRBV7-2 and TRBJ2-3; 7 bases line up with TRBD2. Germline loops: CDR1 SGHTA, CDR2 FQGNSA. The CDR3 sequence is 15 residues long. The V segment lost 3 bases and the J segment 2 bases; nucleotides outside the gene matches: 5.

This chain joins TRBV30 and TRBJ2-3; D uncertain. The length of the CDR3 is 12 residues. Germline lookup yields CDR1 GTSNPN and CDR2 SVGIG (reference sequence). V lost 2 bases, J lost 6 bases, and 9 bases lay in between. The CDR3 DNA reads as TGTGCCTGGAGTACGGTGGTGGATACGCAGTATTTT. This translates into CAWSTVVDTQYF.

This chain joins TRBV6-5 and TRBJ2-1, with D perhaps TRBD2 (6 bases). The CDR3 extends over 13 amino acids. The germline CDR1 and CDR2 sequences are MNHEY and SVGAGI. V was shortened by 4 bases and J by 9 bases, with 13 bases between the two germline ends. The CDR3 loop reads CASSSPGVGEQFF. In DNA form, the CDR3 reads TGTGCCAGCAGTTCCCCGGGGGTGGGTGAGCAGTTCTTC.

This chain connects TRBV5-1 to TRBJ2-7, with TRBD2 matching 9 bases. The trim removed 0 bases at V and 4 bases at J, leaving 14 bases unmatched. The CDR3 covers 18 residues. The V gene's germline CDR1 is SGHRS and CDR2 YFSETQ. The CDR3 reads CASSLDRASGTAFYEQYF. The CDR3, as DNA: TGCGCCAGCAGCTTGGATCGGGCTAGCGGGACCGCGTTTTACGAGCAGTACTTC. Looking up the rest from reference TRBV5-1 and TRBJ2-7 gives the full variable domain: KAGVTQTPRYLIKTRGQQVTLSCSPISGHRSVSWYQQTPGQGLQFLFEYFSETQRNKGNFPGRFSGRQFSNSRSEMNVSTLELGDSALYLCASSLDRASGTAFYEQYFGPGTRLTVT.

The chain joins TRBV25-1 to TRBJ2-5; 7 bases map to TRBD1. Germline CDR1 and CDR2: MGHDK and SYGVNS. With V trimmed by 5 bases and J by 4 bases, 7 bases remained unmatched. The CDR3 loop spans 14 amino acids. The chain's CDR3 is CASSTKTGIETQYF. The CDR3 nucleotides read TGTGCCAGCAGTACCAAGACAGGGATAGAGACCCAGTACTTC.

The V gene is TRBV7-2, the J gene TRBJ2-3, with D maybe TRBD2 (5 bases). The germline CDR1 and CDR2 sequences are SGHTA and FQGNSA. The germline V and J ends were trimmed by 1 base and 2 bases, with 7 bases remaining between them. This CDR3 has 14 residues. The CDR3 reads CASSLVGATDTQYF. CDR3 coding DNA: TGTGCCAGCAGCTTAGTGGGAGCCACAGATACGCAGTATTTT.

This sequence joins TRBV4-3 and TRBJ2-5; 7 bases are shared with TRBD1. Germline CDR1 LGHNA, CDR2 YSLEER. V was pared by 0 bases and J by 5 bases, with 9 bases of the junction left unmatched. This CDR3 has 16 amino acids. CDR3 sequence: CASSQDLLGGVETQYF. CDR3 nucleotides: TGCGCCAGCAGCCAAGATCTGTTAGGGGGCGTGGAGACCCAGTACTTC.

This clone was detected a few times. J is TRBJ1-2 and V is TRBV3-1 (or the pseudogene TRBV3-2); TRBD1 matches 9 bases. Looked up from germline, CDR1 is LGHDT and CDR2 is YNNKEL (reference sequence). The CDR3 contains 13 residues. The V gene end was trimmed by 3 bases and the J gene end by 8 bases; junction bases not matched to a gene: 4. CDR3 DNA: TGTGCCAGCAGCCAGGACAGGGGCTCCGGCTACACCTTC. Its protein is CASSQDRGSGYTF.

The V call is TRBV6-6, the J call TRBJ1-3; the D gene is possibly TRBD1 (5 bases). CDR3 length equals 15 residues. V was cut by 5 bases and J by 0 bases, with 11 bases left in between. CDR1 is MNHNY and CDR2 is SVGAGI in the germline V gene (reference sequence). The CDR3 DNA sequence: TGTGCCAGCAGTCCGGGACTGAGCTCTGGAAACACCATATATTTT. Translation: CASSPGLSSGNTIYF.

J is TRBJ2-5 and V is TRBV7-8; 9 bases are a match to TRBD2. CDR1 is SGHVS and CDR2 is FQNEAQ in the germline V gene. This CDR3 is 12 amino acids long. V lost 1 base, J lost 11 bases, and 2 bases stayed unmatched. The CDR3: CASSLGLAGQYF. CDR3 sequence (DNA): TGTGCCAGCAGCTTAGGGCTAGCGGGGCAGTACTTC.

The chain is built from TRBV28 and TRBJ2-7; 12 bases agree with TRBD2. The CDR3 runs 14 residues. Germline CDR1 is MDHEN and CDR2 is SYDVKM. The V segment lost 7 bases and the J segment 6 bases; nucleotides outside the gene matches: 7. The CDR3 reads CASTALAGGGEQYF. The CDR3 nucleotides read TGTGCCAGCACGGCACTAGCGGGAGGCGGCGAGCAGTACTTC.

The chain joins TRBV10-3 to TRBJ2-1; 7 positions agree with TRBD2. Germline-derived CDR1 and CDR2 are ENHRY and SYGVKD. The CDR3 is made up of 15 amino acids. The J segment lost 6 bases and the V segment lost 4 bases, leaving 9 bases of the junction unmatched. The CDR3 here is CAISGGSWEGNEQFF. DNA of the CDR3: TGTGCCATCAGTGGCGGGTCCTGGGAGGGCAATGAGCAGTTCTTC.

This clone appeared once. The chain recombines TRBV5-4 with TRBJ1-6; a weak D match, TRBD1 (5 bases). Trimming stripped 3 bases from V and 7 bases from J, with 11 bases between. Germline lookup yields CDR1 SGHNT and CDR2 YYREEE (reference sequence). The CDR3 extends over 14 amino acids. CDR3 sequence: CASSSGTTNSPLHF. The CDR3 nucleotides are TGTGCCAGCAGCTCCGGGACTACAAATTCACCCCTCCACTTT.

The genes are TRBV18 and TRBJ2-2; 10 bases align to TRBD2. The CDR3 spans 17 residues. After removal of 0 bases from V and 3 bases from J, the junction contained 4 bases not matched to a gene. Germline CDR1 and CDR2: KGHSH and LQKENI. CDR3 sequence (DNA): TGTGCCAGCTCACCACCGAGTCTAGCGGGGGACACCGGGGAGCTGTTTTTT. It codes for CASSPPSLAGDTGELFF.

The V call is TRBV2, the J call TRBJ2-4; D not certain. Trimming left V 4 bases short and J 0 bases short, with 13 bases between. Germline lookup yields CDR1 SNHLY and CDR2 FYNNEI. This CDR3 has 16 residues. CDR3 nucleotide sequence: TGTGCCAGCAGTGTAAGGAGTCAACTAGCCAAAAACATTCAGTACTTC. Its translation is CASSVRSQLAKNIQYF.

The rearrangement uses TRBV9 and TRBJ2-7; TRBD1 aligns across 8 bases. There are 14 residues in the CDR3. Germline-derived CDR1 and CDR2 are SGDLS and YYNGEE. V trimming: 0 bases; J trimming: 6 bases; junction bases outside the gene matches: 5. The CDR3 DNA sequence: TGTGCCAGCAGCGTAGGACAGGGGACTGTCGAGCAGTACTTC. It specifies CASSVGQGTVEQYF.

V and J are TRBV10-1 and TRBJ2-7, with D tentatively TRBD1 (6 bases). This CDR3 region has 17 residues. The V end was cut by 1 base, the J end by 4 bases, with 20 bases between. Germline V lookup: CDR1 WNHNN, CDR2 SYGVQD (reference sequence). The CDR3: CASSECSGDYKPYEQYF. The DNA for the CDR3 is TGCGCCAGCAGTGAGTGTTCAGGGGATTATAAGCCATACGAGCAGTACTTC.

This CDR3 is CACDRGANTEAFF. The CDR3 DNA sequence: TGTGCCTGTGACAGGGGGGCGAACACTGAAGCTTTCTTT. The chain uses TRBV30 and TRBJ1-1, with 9 positions matching TRBD1. Looked up from germline, CDR1 is GTSNPN and CDR2 is SVGIG (reference sequence). Trimming at V came to 6 bases and at J to 1 base, leaving 3 bases not matched to a gene. CDR3 length equals 13 residues.

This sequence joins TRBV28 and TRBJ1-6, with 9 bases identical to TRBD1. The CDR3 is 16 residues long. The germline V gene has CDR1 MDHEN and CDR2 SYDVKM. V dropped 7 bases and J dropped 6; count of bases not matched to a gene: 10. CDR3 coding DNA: TGTGCCAGCACCGTCCCGGGACAGGGACTTAATTCACCCCTCCACTTT. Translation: CASTVPGQGLNSPLHF.

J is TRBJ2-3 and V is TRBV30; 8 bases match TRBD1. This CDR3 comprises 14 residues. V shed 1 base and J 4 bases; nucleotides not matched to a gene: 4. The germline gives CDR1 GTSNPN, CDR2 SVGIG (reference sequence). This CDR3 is CAWSEGQAPDTQYF. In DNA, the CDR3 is TGTGCCTGGAGTGAGGGACAGGCCCCAGATACGCAGTATTTT.

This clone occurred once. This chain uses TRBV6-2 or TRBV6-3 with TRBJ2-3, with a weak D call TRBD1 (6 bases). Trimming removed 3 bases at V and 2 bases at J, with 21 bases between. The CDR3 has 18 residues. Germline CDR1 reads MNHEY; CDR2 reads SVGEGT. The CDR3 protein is CASSYPLVGPGDTDTQYF. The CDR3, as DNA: TGTGCCAGCAGTTATCCCTTGGTCGGGCCAGGGGACACAGATACGCAGTATTTT.

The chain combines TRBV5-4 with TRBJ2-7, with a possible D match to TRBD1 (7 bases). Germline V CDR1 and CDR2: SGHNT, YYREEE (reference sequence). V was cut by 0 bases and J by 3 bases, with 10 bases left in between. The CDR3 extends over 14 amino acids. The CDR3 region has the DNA TGTGCCAGCAGCTTGGCAGGGGGAGGCTACGAGCAGTACTTC. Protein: CASSLAGGGYEQYF.

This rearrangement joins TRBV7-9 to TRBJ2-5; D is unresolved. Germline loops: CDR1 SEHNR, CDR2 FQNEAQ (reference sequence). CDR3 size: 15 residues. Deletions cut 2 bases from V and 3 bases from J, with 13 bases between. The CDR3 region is CASSLFTTTKETQYF. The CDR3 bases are TGTGCCAGCAGCTTATTCACCACTACCAAAGAGACCCAGTACTTC.

CDR3 DNA: TGTGCCAGCAGTCTAACCGAAGCGGGAATAACAGATACGCAGTATTTT. This translates into CASSLTEAGITDTQYF. The chain is built from TRBV28 and TRBJ2-3; TRBD2 aligns across 7 bases. CDR3 length: 16 amino acids. Trimming removed 5 bases from V and 3 bases from J; junction bases left unmatched: 11. The V gene's germline CDR1 is MDHEN and CDR2 SYDVKM.

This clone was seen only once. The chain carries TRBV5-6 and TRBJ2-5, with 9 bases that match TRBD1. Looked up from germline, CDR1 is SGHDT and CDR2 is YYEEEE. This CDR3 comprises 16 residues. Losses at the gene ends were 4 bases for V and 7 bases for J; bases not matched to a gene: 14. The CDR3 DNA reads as TGTGCCAGCAGCGCTAGTTCAACAGGGGGCCGGGGGACCCAGTACTTC. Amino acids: CASSASSTGGRGTQYF.